One sample yielded the 32 T cell receptor beta chains listed below, sequenced in a study of a mutant IDH1 vaccine in newly diagnosed glioma. TCRdb's table, derived via immunoSEQ multiplex PCR, lists solely in-frame clones and lacks some. The table records 24,000 or so clones, just over 90% of them present only once. Documented time point: baseline, week 1 (first vaccination visit). Treatment here: pre-vaccination baseline after standard-of-care therapy. Specimen: PBMCs, collected from a glioma patient treated with radiotherapy, temozolomide or both. Receptors originate from a middle-aged man with glioma.

The V and J genes are TRBV7-3 and TRBJ2-6; the match to TRBD1 covers 8 bases. The ends lost 6 bases at V and 0 bases at J; junction bases unmatched: 7. This CDR3 is built from 17 residues. Germline V gives CDR1 SGHTA, CDR2 FQGTGA. The CDR3 sequence is CASSPGGSFSGANVLTF. The CDR3 coding sequence is TGTGCCAGCAGTCCAGGGGGCTCCTTCTCTGGGGCCAACGTCCTGACTTTC.

There are a few counts of this clone. The chain joins TRBV12-5 to TRBJ2-5; 8 nucleotides agree with TRBD1. From germline, CDR1 is LGHNT and CDR2 FRNRAP. V was pared by 2 bases and J by 2 bases, with 13 bases of the junction left unmatched. The CDR3 has 18 residues. The CDR3 region has the DNA TGTGCTAGTGGTTTGACAACTCCGGGACAGGCCTATCAAGAGACCCAGTACTTC. Its translation is CASGLTTPGQAYQETQYF.

The genes are TRBV30 and TRBJ2-5; D call uncertain. Trimming left V 3 bases short and J 8 bases short, with 13 bases between. This CDR3 spans 12 amino acids. Germline V CDR1 and CDR2: GTSNPN, SVGIG (reference sequence). CDR3 loop: CAWSRTAGTQYF. CDR3 bases: TGTGCCTGGAGCCGGACCGCCGGTACCCAGTACTTC.

In this sample, this clone turned up once. The chain couples TRBV11-3 to TRBJ1-1; possible D gene TRBD1, 6 bases. CDR3 size: 14 residues. Trimming removed 2 bases from V and 4 bases from J, with 11 bases in between. The germline V gene has CDR1 SGHNT and CDR2 YENEEA. The CDR3 spells CASSLYQGITEAFF. DNA for the CDR3: TGTGCCAGCAGCTTATACCAGGGGATCACTGAAGCTTTCTTT.

The J gene is TRBJ2-5, the V gene TRBV25-1; D possibly corresponds to TRBD1 (6 bases). Germline values: CDR1 MGHDK, CDR2 SYGVNS. Trimming took 2 bases from V and 1 from J, leaving 14 bases between them. The CDR3 is 16 amino acids. CDR3 bases: TGTGCCAGCAGTGAAGGATGGACAGCTTCCCAAGAGACCCAGTACTTC. Its protein product is CASSEGWTASQETQYF.

V is TRBV6-5 and J is TRBJ2-3; D is unclear. The CDR3 runs to 16 residues. Germline V gene data show CDR1 as MNHEY and CDR2 as SVGAGI. Trimming removed 4 bases at V and 2 bases at J, with 16 bases between. Here the CDR3 reads CASSSASWKPTDTQYF. CDR3 nucleotides: TGTGCCAGCAGTTCCGCCTCCTGGAAACCCACAGATACGCAGTATTTT.

V is TRBV25-1 and J is TRBJ2-1; a possible D gene is TRBD1 (6 bases). The V end was cut by 4 bases, the J end by 5 bases, with 12 bases between. CDR3 length: 14 amino acids. CDR1 and CDR2 (germline): MGHDK, SYGVNS. In DNA form, the CDR3 reads TGTGCCAGCAGTGGGTCAGGGGCCCACAATGAGCAGTTCTTC. It encodes CASSGSGAHNEQFF.

The chain combines TRBV18 with TRBJ1-1; TRBD1 agrees at 7 bases. The trim removed 6 bases at V and 3 bases at J, leaving 10 bases unmatched. CDR1 and CDR2 from the germline V gene are KGHSH and LQKENI. CDR3 length: 15 amino acids. The CDR3 protein is CASSPLTGKYTEAFF. The CDR3 DNA reads as TGTGCCAGCTCGCCTTTGACAGGGAAGTACACTGAAGCTTTCTTT. The full variable domain, completed using reference TRBV18 and TRBJ1-1, is NAGVMQNPRHLVRRRGQEARLRCSPMKGHSHVYWYRQLPEEGLKFMVYLQKENIIDESGMPKERFSAEFPKEGPSILRIQQVVRGDSAAYFCASSPLTGKYTEAFFGQGTRLTVV.

The chain is built from TRBV5-1 and TRBJ2-1; 7 positions agree with TRBD2. This CDR3 is 16 amino acids long. Trimming at V came to 0 bases and at J to 4 bases, leaving 7 bases not matched to a gene. Looked up from germline, CDR1 is SGHRS and CDR2 is YFSETQ. The CDR3 region has the DNA TGCGCCAGCAGCTTGGTCGCTAGCGGATATTACAATGAGCAGTTCTTC. Protein product: CASSLVASGYYNEQFF.

The chain links TRBV4-1 to TRBJ2-2, with 16 bases matching TRBD2. The germline V gene has CDR1 MGHRA and CDR2 YSYEKL. The CDR3 runs 18 residues. With 5 bases clipped from V and 3 bases from J, the junction kept 6 bases outside the gene matches. The CDR3: CASSSGLAGGPYTGELFF. The CDR3 coding sequence is TGCGCCAGCAGCTCGGGACTAGCGGGAGGGCCGTACACCGGGGAGCTGTTTTTT.

The chain has TRBV4-2 and TRBJ2-3, with 7 bases aligning to TRBD1. The CDR3 contains 15 residues. Germline V gene sequence: CDR1 LGHNA, CDR2 YNFKEQ. J gave up 2 bases and V 1 base, and 3 bases lay outside the gene matches. The DNA for the CDR3 is TGTGCCAGCAGCCAAGCAGGGGGATACACAGATACGCAGTATTTT. It is translated as CASSQAGGYTDTQYF.

The V call is TRBV6-6, the J call TRBJ2-3; D gene uncertain. CDR1 and CDR2 (germline): MNHNY, SVGAGI (reference sequence). The CDR3 has 12 residues. The V gene lost 6 bases and the J gene lost 2 bases, with 6 bases spanning the gap. The CDR3 region is CASSLHTDTQYF. The CDR3 bases are TGTGCCAGCAGCCTCCACACAGATACGCAGTATTTT.

The chain uses TRBV4-1 and TRBJ2-7; 12 bases are shared with TRBD2. This CDR3 has 15 amino acids. The J segment lost 3 bases and the V segment lost 4 bases, leaving 4 bases of the junction unmatched. Germline V lookup: CDR1 MGHRA, CDR2 YSYEKL. CDR3 protein: CASSLATSGSYEQYF. In nucleotides, the CDR3 is TGCGCCAGCAGCCTAGCGACTAGCGGGAGCTACGAGCAGTACTTC.

This clone was seen just once. The chain couples TRBV2 to TRBJ1-1, with D uncertain. This CDR3 is 13 amino acids long. Trimming took 1 base from V and 3 from J, leaving 6 bases between them. From germline, CDR1 is SNHLY and CDR2 FYNNEI. The CDR3 DNA reads TGTGCCAGCAGTGAAGGGGGTTACACTGAAGCTTTCTTT. Translating it yields CASSEGGYTEAFF.

This clone showed up just once. The chain uses TRBV7-3 and TRBJ2-1; TRBD2 matches 9 bases. The V segment lost 0 bases and the J segment 6 bases; nucleotides outside the gene matches: 6. The CDR3 contains 16 residues. Germline values: CDR1 SGHTA, CDR2 FQGTGA. The DNA of the CDR3 is TGTGCCAGCAGCTTAACGCGCGGGGGGGCGTTCAATGAGCAGTTCTTC. Amino acids: CASSLTRGGAFNEQFF.

Written as DNA, the CDR3 is TGTGCCTGGAGTGCCACTAGCGAGGAGACCCAGTACTTC. Translated, it gives CAWSATSEETQYF. This sequence joins TRBV30 and TRBJ2-5; 7 bases match TRBD2. V was pared by 1 base and J by 5 bases, with 4 bases of the junction left unmatched. The CDR3 consists of 13 residues. Per germline, CDR1 GTSNPN and CDR2 SVGIG (reference sequence).

The J gene is TRBJ2-1, the V gene TRBV7-9, with D perhaps matching TRBD1 or TRBD2 (5 bases each). The V gene's germline CDR1 is SEHNR and CDR2 FQNEAQ (reference sequence). The ends were cut back, 1 base at V and 7 bases at J, with 11 bases in the middle. The length of the CDR3 is 14 residues. The CDR3 loop is CASSLEGPRNEQFF. CDR3 bases: TGTGCCAGCAGCTTAGAGGGACCCCGGAATGAGCAGTTCTTC. The variable domain in full, with the rest retrieved from reference TRBV7-9 and TRBJ2-1, is DTGVSQNPRHKITKRGQNVTFRCDPISEHNRLYWYRQTLGQGPEFLTYFQNEAQLEKSRLLSDRFSAERPKGSFSTLEIQRTEQGDSAMYLCASSLEGPRNEQFFGPGTRLTVL.

The chain couples TRBV9 to TRBJ2-3; D ambiguous. Trimming left V 0 bases short and J 2 bases short, with 4 bases between. Germline V gene data show CDR1 as SGDLS and CDR2 as YYNGEE. The CDR3 is 13 amino acids. CDR3 sequence: CASSVENTDTQYF. Here the CDR3 DNA reads TGTGCCAGCAGCGTAGAGAACACAGATACGCAGTATTTT.

This clone has only one observation. The chain couples TRBV7-2 to TRBJ2-2; 9 nucleotides match TRBD1. The germline V gene encodes CDR1 SGHTA and CDR2 FQGNSA. The CDR3 covers 15 residues. Unmatched junction bases numbered 3, after V lost 4 bases and J lost 3 bases. The CDR3 DNA reads as TGTGCCAGCAGCTCGGGACAGGGCCACACCGGGGAGCTGTTTTTT. This gives the protein CASSSGQGHTGELFF.

The V call is TRBV6-1, the J call TRBJ2-1; D might be TRBD1 (7 bases). This CDR3 is 17 amino acids long. From germline, CDR1 is MNHNS and CDR2 SASEGT. Trimming removed 4 bases from V and 2 bases from J, with 18 bases in between. CDR3 protein: CASSVSAGGTAYNEQFF. CDR3 coding DNA: TGTGCCAGCAGTGTCTCCGCTGGGGGGACAGCCTACAATGAGCAGTTCTTC.

This chain connects TRBV4-1 to TRBJ2-7; no firm D call. The CDR3 consists of 14 residues. The V gene lost 1 base and the J gene lost 5 bases, with 12 bases spanning the gap. The germline CDR1 and CDR2 sequences are MGHRA and YSYEKL. The CDR3 DNA follows: TGCGCCAGCAGCCAAGTCAGAACTTCCCACGAGCAGTACTTC. This sequence encodes CASSQVRTSHEQYF.

The CDR3 DNA sequence: TGTGCCACCGGACTAGCGGGACTAAGACATCCGGATGAGCAGTTCTTC. It yields the protein CATGLAGLRHPDEQFF. The chain is built from TRBV27 and TRBJ2-1, with 12 bases matching TRBD2. The CDR3 covers 16 residues. The germline V gene encodes CDR1 MNHEY and CDR2 SMNVEV (reference sequence). The V and J ends lost 10 bases and 8 bases, in that order; junction bases with no gene match: 15.

The chain combines TRBV10-3 with TRBJ2-3; TRBD2 aligns across 9 bases. The germline V gene has CDR1 ENHRY and CDR2 SYGVKD. The CDR3 spans 17 residues. The junction had 7 bases not matched to a gene; V was cut back by 0 bases and J by 3 bases. CDR3 sequence: CAISESGGGRATDTQYF. CDR3 bases: TGTGCCATCAGTGAGTCGGGAGGCGGGAGGGCGACAGATACGCAGTATTTT.

This clone was seen only once. The V call is TRBV5-6, the J call TRBJ2-2; a weak D match, TRBD1 (6 bases). Deletions cut 2 bases from V and 7 bases from J, with 12 bases between. CDR1 and CDR2 (germline): SGHDT, YYEEEE. The length of the CDR3 is 14 residues. CDR3 bases: TGTGCCAGCAGCTTCACAGGGAGTCACGGGGAGCTGTTTTTT. Its translation: CASSFTGSHGELFF.

This chain joins TRBV5-1 and TRBJ2-3; D may be TRBD2 (6 bases). V dropped 3 bases and J dropped 2 bases, with 22 bases sitting between them. The CDR3 is 18 residues long. Germline assignment: CDR1 SGHRS and CDR2 YFSETQ. The CDR3 loop is CASSSWGVLLPATDTQYF. The CDR3 nucleotides read TGCGCCAGCAGCTCTTGGGGGGTCCTCTTACCTGCCACAGATACGCAGTATTTT.

The rearrangement links TRBV5-5 to TRBJ2-2; possible D gene TRBD2, 7 bases. With 7 bases removed from V and 1 base from J, the gap between germline ends came to 20 bases. The CDR3 sequence is 17 residues long. Looked up from germline, CDR1 is SGHKS and CDR2 is YYEKEE (reference sequence). The CDR3 bases are TGTGCCAGCTCCGACCGGGGGGACACCTTGAACACCGGGGAGCTGTTTTTT. This translates into CASSDRGDTLNTGELFF. Together with reference TRBV5-5 and TRBJ2-2, the CDR3 gives the full variable domain: DAGVTQSPTHLIKTRGQQVTLRCSPISGHKSVSWYQQVLGQGPQFIFQYYEKEERGRGNFPDRFSARQFPNYSSELNVNALLLGDSALYLCASSDRGDTLNTGELFFGEGSRLTVL.

This sequence joins TRBV21-1 and TRBJ2-2. TRBV21-1 is annotated as a pseudogene. CDR3 length: 17 amino acids. This CDR3 is CASSSRAQTLNTGELFF. Written as DNA, the CDR3 is TGTGCCAGCAGCTCCCGGGCTCAGACATTGAACACCGGGGAGCTGTTTTTT.

J is TRBJ2-7 and V is TRBV4-1; perhaps TRBD2 as D (6 bases). The CDR3 is 15 residues long. Germline V gives CDR1 MGHRA, CDR2 YSYEKL. Between the trimmed V and J ends, which lost 4 bases and 3 bases, there was a span of 16 bases. The CDR3, as DNA: TGCGCCAGCAGCCCGGGTAGCGGTACACTCTACGAGCAGTACTTC. It translates to CASSPGSGTLYEQYF.

The V call is TRBV6-1, the J call TRBJ2-1, with 9 nucleotides matching TRBD1. CDR1 and CDR2 from the germline V gene are MNHNS and SASEGT. V trimming: 3 bases; J trimming: 7 bases; junction bases outside the gene matches: 10. CDR3 length: 16 residues. This chain's CDR3 is CASSDRFLGQGNEQFF. Written as DNA, the CDR3 is TGTGCCAGCAGTGACAGGTTCTTAGGACAGGGGAATGAGCAGTTCTTC.

This clone occurred a few times. The V gene is TRBV15, the J gene TRBJ1-2; a possible D gene is TRBD1 (5 bases). Germline V gene lookup returns CDR1 LNHNV and CDR2 YYDKDF (reference sequence). The CDR3 contains 16 residues. V gave up 0 bases and J gave up 8 bases, with 19 bases separating them. CDR3 coding DNA: TGTGCCACCAGCAGAGATATCACCAGGGTCCCTAGCGGCTACACCTTC. Residues: CATSRDITRVPSGYTF.

This clone was counted once. The chain uses TRBV9 and TRBJ1-2; D is unresolved. Between the trimmed V and J ends, which lost 2 bases and 3 bases, there was a span of 11 bases. The V gene's germline CDR1 is SGDLS and CDR2 YYNGEE. The CDR3 loop spans 14 amino acids. As DNA, the CDR3 is TGTGCCAGCAGCGTGGCCGCCCAGGACTATGGCTACACCTTC. Translated, it gives CASSVAAQDYGYTF.

The chain couples TRBV5-6 to TRBJ2-1; 9 bases agree with TRBD1. V was clipped by 3 bases and J by 7 bases; unmatched bases: 11. From germline, CDR1 is SGHDT and CDR2 YYEEEE. The CDR3 loop spans 16 amino acids. For the CDR3, the DNA is TGTGCCAGCAGCTGGTGGGGTTGGGACAGGGAGAATGAGCAGTTCTTC. It translates to CASSWWGWDRENEQFF. Based on the CDR3 plus reference TRBV5-6 and TRBJ2-1, the full variable domain is DAGVTQSPTHLIKTRGQQVTLRCSPKSGHDTVSWYQQALGQGPQFIFQYYEEEERQRGNFPDRFSGHQFPNYSSELNVNALLLGDSALYLCASSWWGWDRENEQFFGPGTRLTVL.